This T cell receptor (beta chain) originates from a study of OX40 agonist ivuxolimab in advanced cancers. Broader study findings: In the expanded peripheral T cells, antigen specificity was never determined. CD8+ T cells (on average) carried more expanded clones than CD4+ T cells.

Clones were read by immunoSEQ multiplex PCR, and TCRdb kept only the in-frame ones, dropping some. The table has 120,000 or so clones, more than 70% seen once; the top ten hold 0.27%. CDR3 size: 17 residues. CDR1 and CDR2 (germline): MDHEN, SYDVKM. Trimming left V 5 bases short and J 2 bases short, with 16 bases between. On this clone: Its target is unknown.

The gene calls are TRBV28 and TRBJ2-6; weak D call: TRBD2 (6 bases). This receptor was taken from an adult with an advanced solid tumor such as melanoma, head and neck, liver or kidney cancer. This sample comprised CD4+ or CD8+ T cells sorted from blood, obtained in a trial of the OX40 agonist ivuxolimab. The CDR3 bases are TGTGCCAGCAGTCCTAGGCGGGGAAGGACTGGGGCCAACGTCCTGACTTTC. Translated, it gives CASSPRRGRTGANVLTF.